This T cell receptor (beta chain) is from a study of blood T cell repertoires in COVID-19. Method: immunoSEQ multiplex PCR; TCRdb's copy keeps in-frame clones and lacks some. The top ten clones hold roughly 8.1% of a sample with tens of thousands of clones, more than 80% of them seen once. Trimming left V 3 bases short and J 13 bases short, with 13 bases between. This CDR3 has 11 amino acids. The germline CDR1 and CDR2 sequences are GTSNPN and SVGIG (reference sequence). Sequencing was carried out using peripheral blood. V gene TRBV30 combines with J gene TRBJ1-3; D gene ambiguous. The source is a man in his thirties or forties with acute or convalescent COVID-19. The CDR3 sequence: CAWSDHPGIYF. The CDR3 DNA is TGTGCCTGGAGCGACCATCCGGGTATATATTTT.